This TCR beta chain was profiled in a study of STAT3 mutations in large granular lymphocyte leukemia. On the study more broadly: Canonical activating STAT3 mutations were detected in roughly half of the longitudinally sequenced T-LGLL patients.

Study results and limitations: Every T-LGLL patient had at least one immunodominant TCRbeta clonotype. In about 30% of the 18 patients, new TCR clonotypes emerged after therapy.

On this clone itself: Its antigen is currently unknown.

Some 38,000 productive templates were obtained per sample on average. Sequencing used immunoSEQ multiplex PCR; TCRdb keeps in-frame clones, though not all of them. Of under 25,000 clones in the sample, about 90% were seen once. The CDR3 spans 14 residues. V shed 6 bases, J shed 11 bases, and the junction held 16 bases outside the gene matches. Germline CDR1 and CDR2: SNHLY and FYNNEI. This rearrangement joins TRBV2 to TRBJ2-7; 7 bases are shared with TRBD1. Material for sequencing was peripheral blood mononuclear cells. The TCR comes from a man in his sixties with T-cell large granular lymphocyte leukemia. Some clones in this sample may be carry-over from other donors' samples. The CDR3 is CASSPLARTGEEYF. The CDR3 DNA sequence: TGTGCCAGCAGCCCTTTGGCCCGGACAGGAGAGGAGTACTTC.